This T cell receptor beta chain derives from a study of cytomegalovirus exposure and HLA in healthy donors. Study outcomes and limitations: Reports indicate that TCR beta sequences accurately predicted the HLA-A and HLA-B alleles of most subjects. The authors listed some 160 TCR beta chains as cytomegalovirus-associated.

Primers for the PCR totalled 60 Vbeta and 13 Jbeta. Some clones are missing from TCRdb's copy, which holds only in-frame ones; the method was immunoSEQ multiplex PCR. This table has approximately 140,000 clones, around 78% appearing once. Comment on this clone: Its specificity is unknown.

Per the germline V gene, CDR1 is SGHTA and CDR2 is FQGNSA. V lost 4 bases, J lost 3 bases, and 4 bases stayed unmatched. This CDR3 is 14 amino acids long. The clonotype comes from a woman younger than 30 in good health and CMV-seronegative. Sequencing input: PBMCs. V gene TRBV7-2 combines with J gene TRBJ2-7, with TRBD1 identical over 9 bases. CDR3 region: CASSSGTGNYEQYF. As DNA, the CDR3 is TGTGCCAGCAGCTCCGGGACAGGGAACTACGAGCAGTACTTC.